Below are 25 T cell receptor beta chains sequenced from a single sample in a study of cytomegalovirus exposure and HLA in healthy donors. Primers: 60 Vbeta forward and 13 Jbeta reverse. Sequencing was performed with immunoSEQ multiplex PCR; in TCRdb, only in-frame clones are kept and a portion is missing. This sample has some 110,000 clones; approximately 80% occur once, and the top ten carry around 1.3%. Sequencing used PBMCs. The receptors were gathered from a young man in good health and CMV-seronegative.

The chain joins TRBV6-6 to TRBJ2-2, with D perhaps TRBD1 (5 bases). V was pared by 2 bases and J by 6 bases, with 13 bases between. Germline CDR1 reads MNHNY; CDR2 reads SVGAGI (reference sequence). The CDR3 is 15 amino acids. The CDR3 DNA reads TGTGCCAGCAGTTACGGCAAACAGGATCCCGGGGAGCTGTTTTTT. This sequence encodes CASSYGKQDPGELFF.

The rearrangement uses TRBV4-1 and TRBJ1-4, with 9 bases lining up with TRBD1. With V trimmed by 3 bases and J by 13 bases, 9 bases remained unmatched. This CDR3 has 14 amino acids. CDR1 MGHRA and CDR2 YSYEKL come from the germline V gene. CDR3 sequence reads: CASSQGDRDEGLFF. CDR3 sequence (DNA): TGCGCCAGCAGCCAGGGGGACAGGGACGAGGGACTGTTTTTT.

The chain carries TRBV18 and TRBJ2-2; 13 bases are shared with TRBD2. Germline CDR1 and CDR2: KGHSH and LQKENI. Trimming took 5 bases from V and 3 from J; bases not matched to a gene: 0. The CDR3 totals 15 residues. The CDR3 reads CASSGLAGDTGELFF. The CDR3 DNA reads TGTGCCAGCTCAGGACTAGCGGGGGACACCGGGGAGCTGTTTTTT.

The V gene is TRBV9, the J gene TRBJ1-1, with 7 bases that match TRBD1. The germline V gene has CDR1 SGDLS and CDR2 YYNGEE. CDR3 length: 21 residues. Trimming cost V 1 base and J 0 bases; bases outside gene matches: 21. The CDR3: CASSVRRQGELWDRMNTEAFF. CDR3 nucleotides: TGTGCCAGCAGCGTAAGGCGGCAGGGGGAACTATGGGATCGGATGAACACTGAAGCTTTCTTT.

V is TRBV6-1 and J is TRBJ2-7; 9 bases match TRBD1. V trimming: 7 bases; J trimming: 5 bases; junction bases outside the gene matches: 12. The V gene's germline CDR1 is MNHNS and CDR2 SASEGT. The CDR3 spans 15 residues. The CDR3 DNA follows: TGTGCCAGCAATCGAAAGGGACAGGGTACTGACGAGCAGTACTTC. Translating gives CASNRKGQGTDEQYF.

The chain has TRBV5-1 and TRBJ1-2; 7 bases fit TRBD1. The CDR3 extends over 15 amino acids. Germline V CDR1 and CDR2: SGHRS, YFSETQ. Trimming removed 0 bases from V and 6 bases from J; junction bases left unmatched: 8. The CDR3 sequence: CASSLVRQGLDGYTF. The CDR3 DNA is TGCGCCAGCAGCTTGGTGCGACAGGGACTTGATGGCTACACCTTC.

The CDR3 DNA follows: TGTGCCAGCAACCGGCAGGGGGCCGGTTACGAGCAGTACTTC. It yields the protein CASNRQGAGYEQYF. The chain links TRBV5-5 to TRBJ2-7; 8 bases align to TRBD1. The CDR3 has 14 residues. CDR1 SGHKS and CDR2 YYEKEE come from the germline V gene (reference sequence). J lost 4 bases, V lost 6 bases, and 9 bases had no gene match.

The gene calls are TRBV18 and TRBJ1-5; 9 nucleotides agree with TRBD1. Germline V gives CDR1 KGHSH, CDR2 LQKENI. With V trimmed by 4 bases and J by 6 bases, 7 bases remained unmatched. The CDR3 covers 15 residues. CDR3 DNA: TGTGCCAGCTCACTTGGACAGGGGAGCGGTCAGCCCCAGCATTTT. It translates to CASSLGQGSGQPQHF.

The chain combines TRBV19 with TRBJ1-4, with TRBD1 matching 8 bases. The CDR3 extends over 15 amino acids. The V segment lost 4 bases and the J segment 7 bases; nucleotides outside the gene matches: 8. Germline-derived CDR1 and CDR2 are LNHDA and SQIVND (reference sequence). The chain's CDR3 is CASSTRTGRFEKLFF. The CDR3 nucleotides are TGTGCCAGTAGTACTAGGACAGGGAGGTTTGAAAAACTGTTTTTT.

This chain joins TRBV5-4 and TRBJ1-6; 8 bases map to TRBD1. V was clipped by 0 bases and J by 7 bases; unmatched bases: 12. CDR3 length equals 18 residues. CDR1 is SGHNT, CDR2 YYREEE, per germline (reference sequence). CDR3: CASSLEVRAGGRNSPLHF. As DNA, the CDR3 is TGTGCCAGCAGCTTGGAGGTTAGGGCAGGGGGCAGAAATTCACCCCTCCACTTT.

The rearrangement joins TRBV4-1 to TRBJ2-7; D ambiguous. The CDR3 extends over 14 amino acids. Trimming stripped 4 bases from V and 0 bases from J, with 10 bases between. Germline V gene sequence: CDR1 MGHRA, CDR2 YSYEKL. CDR3 in DNA: TGCGCCAGCAGCCCCGGCAGGAACTCCTACGAGCAGTACTTC. Translating it yields CASSPGRNSYEQYF.

The chain couples TRBV2 to TRBJ2-7; D is perhaps TRBD2 (5 bases). This CDR3 is 14 amino acids long. Trimming shortened V by 4 bases and J by 6 bases, and 16 bases separated the two germline ends. The germline CDR1 and CDR2 sequences are SNHLY and FYNNEI. The CDR3 region has the DNA TGTGCCAGCAGTGTAATACTAGTGTCTCTCGAGCAGTACTTC. It specifies CASSVILVSLEQYF.

The chain links TRBV2 to TRBJ1-2; D is uncertain. This CDR3 has 15 amino acids. V lost 4 bases and J lost 4, with 16 bases in between. Germline lookup yields CDR1 SNHLY and CDR2 FYNNEI. CDR3 region: CASSGGDAHVYGYTF. The CDR3 DNA reads TGTGCCAGCAGTGGGGGAGACGCTCACGTCTATGGCTACACCTTC.

V and J are TRBV6-1 and TRBJ1-1; 9 nucleotides line up with TRBD1. The CDR3 loop spans 15 amino acids. Germline CDR1 and CDR2: MNHNS and SASEGT. Unmatched junction bases numbered 8, after V lost 6 bases and J lost 3 bases. CDR3 region: CASRLQGAVYTEAFF. The CDR3 DNA reads TGTGCCAGCAGGTTACAGGGGGCGGTATACACTGAAGCTTTCTTT.

The CDR3 DNA sequence: TGCGCCAGCAGCTTGGATGGGACTACCTCCTACGAGCAGTACTTC. The encoded protein is CASSLDGTTSYEQYF. The chain employs TRBV5-1 and TRBJ2-7; 7 positions agree with TRBD2. The V and J ends lost 0 bases and 0 bases, in that order; junction bases with no gene match: 3. CDR3 length equals 15 residues. CDR1 is SGHRS and CDR2 is YFSETQ in the germline V gene.

There are a few counts of this clone. The V and J genes are TRBV4-3 and TRBJ2-7; 15 bases match TRBD2. The CDR3 runs 21 residues. CDR1 LGHNA and CDR2 YSLEER come from the germline V gene. Losses at the gene ends were 3 bases for V and 0 bases for J; bases not matched to a gene: 15. The CDR3 DNA reads TGCGCCAGCAGCCACTGGGAACTTGGGACTAGCGGGAGGCGGGACTCCTACGAGCAGTACTTC. Translating it yields CASSHWELGTSGRRDSYEQYF.

The rearrangement links TRBV2 to TRBJ2-3; 8 bases agree with TRBD1. The CDR3 loop spans 14 amino acids. Germline trimming cut 7 bases from V and 5 bases from J; bases unmatched to any gene: 8. Germline V gene lookup returns CDR1 SNHLY and CDR2 FYNNEI. Here the CDR3 reads CASITGQGGDTQYF. The CDR3, as DNA: TGTGCCAGCATCACAGGACAGGGCGGAGATACGCAGTATTTT.

V usage is TRBV7-2 and J usage is TRBJ1-6, with D maybe TRBD1 (5 bases). This CDR3 has 17 residues. Trimming cost V 5 bases and J 0 bases, with 14 bases left between them. Germline V gene lookup returns CDR1 SGHTA and CDR2 FQGNSA. CDR3 sequence: CASSKDVTGSYNSPLHF. CDR3 in DNA: TGTGCCAGCAGCAAAGACGTCACAGGCTCCTATAATTCACCCCTCCACTTT. The entire variable domain, with the rest obtained from reference TRBV7-2 and TRBJ1-6, is as follows: GAGVSQSPSNKVTEKGKDVELRCDPISGHTALYWYRQSLGQGLEFLIYFQGNSAPDKSGLPSDRFSAERTGGSVSTLTIQRTQQEDSAVYLCASSKDVTGSYNSPLHFGNGTRLTVT.

The V gene is TRBV18, the J gene TRBJ2-3; D not certain. In germline, CDR1 is KGHSH, CDR2 LQKENI. This CDR3 is 13 amino acids long. Trimming removed 5 bases from V and 0 bases from J, with 6 bases in between. CDR3 sequence: CASSDRSTDTQYF. The CDR3 DNA follows: TGTGCCAGCTCAGATCGGAGCACAGATACGCAGTATTTT.

This chain's CDR3 is CASSPSDLADTIYF. CDR3 in DNA: TGCGCCAGCAGCCCAAGTGATTTAGCAGACACCATATATTTT. The rearrangement links TRBV4-1 to TRBJ1-3; D ambiguous. V lost 4 bases, J lost 8 bases, and 15 bases lay in between. The germline gives CDR1 MGHRA, CDR2 YSYEKL. CDR3 length equals 14 residues.

This sequence joins TRBV7-8 and TRBJ2-1; D not certain. The CDR3 is 15 residues long. Germline CDR1 and CDR2: SGHVS and FQNEAQ. Between the trimmed V and J ends, which lost 1 base and 0 bases, there was a span of 7 bases. The CDR3 coding sequence is TGTGCCAGCAGCTTAGGAGCGACCTCCTACAATGAGCAGTTCTTC. As protein: CASSLGATSYNEQFF.

This rearrangement joins TRBV5-1 to TRBJ2-1, with 8 nucleotides matching TRBD1. The J segment lost 3 bases and the V segment lost 0 bases, leaving 2 bases of the junction unmatched. Looked up from germline, CDR1 is SGHRS and CDR2 is YFSETQ. This CDR3 comprises 15 residues. DNA for the CDR3: TGCGCCAGCAGCTTGGCAGGGGGCTACTACAATGAGCAGTTCTTC. Encoded protein: CASSLAGGYYNEQFF.

About this clone itself: One end of the junction does not line up with germline, which may come from a read error. In nucleotides, the CDR3 is TGTGCCAGCAGTTACTCTGGGGGCACAATGAAAACTGAAGCTTTCTTT. Encoded protein: CASSYSGGTMKTEAFF. The chain has TRBV6-5 and TRBJ1-1; D might be TRBD1 (6 bases). CDR1 and CDR2 (germline): MNHEY, SVGAGI. The CDR3 contains 16 residues.

V is TRBV6-5 and J is TRBJ1-5; D ambiguous. The CDR3 contains 12 residues. Germline V gene lookup returns CDR1 MNHEY and CDR2 SVGAGI. The V end was cut by 5 bases, the J end by 7 bases, with 9 bases between. CDR3 sequence reads: CASSRGPQPQHF. The DNA of the CDR3 is TGTGCCAGCAGTCGAGGTCCCCAGCCCCAGCATTTT.

The rearrangement links TRBV7-9 to TRBJ1-1, with D tentatively TRBD1 (6 bases). Germline values: CDR1 SEHNR, CDR2 FQNEAQ (reference sequence). The CDR3 covers 14 residues. Deletions cut 4 bases from V and 1 base from J, with 10 bases between. The CDR3 nucleotides are TGTGCCAGCAGCTCGGGACAATCGAACACTGAAGCTTTCTTT. This codes for CASSSGQSNTEAFF.